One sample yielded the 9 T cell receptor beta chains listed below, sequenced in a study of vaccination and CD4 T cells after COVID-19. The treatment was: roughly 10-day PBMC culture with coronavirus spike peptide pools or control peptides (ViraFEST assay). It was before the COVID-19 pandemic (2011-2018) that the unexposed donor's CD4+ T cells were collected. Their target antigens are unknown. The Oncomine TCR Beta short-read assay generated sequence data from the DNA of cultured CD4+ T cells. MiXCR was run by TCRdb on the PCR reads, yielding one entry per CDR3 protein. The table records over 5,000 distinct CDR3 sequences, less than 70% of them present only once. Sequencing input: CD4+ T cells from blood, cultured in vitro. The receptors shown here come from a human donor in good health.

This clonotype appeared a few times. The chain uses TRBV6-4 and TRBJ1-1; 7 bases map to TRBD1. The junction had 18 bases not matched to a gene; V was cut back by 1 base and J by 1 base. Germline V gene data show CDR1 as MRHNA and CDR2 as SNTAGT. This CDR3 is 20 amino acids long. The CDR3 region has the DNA TGTGCCAGCAGTGACTTTCGAGCTCCCCAAGTAGACAGGGCGAACACTGAAGCTTTCTTT. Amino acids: CASSDFRAPQVDRANTEAFF.

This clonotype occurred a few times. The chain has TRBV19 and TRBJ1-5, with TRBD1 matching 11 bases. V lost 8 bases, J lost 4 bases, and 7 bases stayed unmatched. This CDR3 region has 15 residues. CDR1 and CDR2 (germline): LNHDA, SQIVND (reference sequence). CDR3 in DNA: TGTGCCAGTCAGATGGACAGGGGGCGTAATCAGCCCCAGCATTTT. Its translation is CASQMDRGRNQPQHF.

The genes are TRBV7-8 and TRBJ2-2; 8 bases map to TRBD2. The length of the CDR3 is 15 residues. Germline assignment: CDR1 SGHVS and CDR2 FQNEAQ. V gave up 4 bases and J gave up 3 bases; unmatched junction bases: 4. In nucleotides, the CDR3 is TGTGCCAGCAGCTGGCGGGGGGTAGACACCGGGGAGCTGTTTTTT. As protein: CASSWRGVDTGELFF.

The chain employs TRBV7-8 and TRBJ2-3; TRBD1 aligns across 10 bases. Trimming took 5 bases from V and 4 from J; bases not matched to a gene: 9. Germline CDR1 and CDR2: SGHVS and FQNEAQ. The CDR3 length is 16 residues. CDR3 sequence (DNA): TGTGCCAGCAGCCGAACCGGGACAGGGGAAGCAGATACGCAGTATTTT. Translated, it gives CASSRTGTGEADTQYF.

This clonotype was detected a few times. CDR3 nucleotide sequence: TGCAGTGCTAGAGGTTCGCGGGGGGCCTACAATGAGCAGTTCTTC. Its protein is CSARGSRGAYNEQFF. This sequence joins TRBV20-1 and TRBJ2-1; 8 nucleotides line up with TRBD2. V dropped 1 base and J dropped 2; count of bases not matched to a gene: 4. The CDR3 contains 15 residues. Germline CDR1 and CDR2: DFQATT and SNEGSKA (reference sequence).

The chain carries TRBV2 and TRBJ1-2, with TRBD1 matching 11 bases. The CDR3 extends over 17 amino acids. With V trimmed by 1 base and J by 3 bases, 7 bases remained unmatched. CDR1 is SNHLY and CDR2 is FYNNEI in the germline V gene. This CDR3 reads CASSEGRGQGDDYGYTF. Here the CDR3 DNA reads TGTGCCAGCAGTGAAGGCAGGGGACAGGGGGATGACTATGGCTACACCTTC. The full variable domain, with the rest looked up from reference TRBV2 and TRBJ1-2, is EPEVTQTPSHQVTQMGQEVILRCVPISNHLYFYWYRQILGQKVEFLVSFYNNEISEKSEIFDDQFSVERPDGSNFTLKIRSTKLEDSAMYFCASSEGRGQGDDYGYTFGSGTRLTVV.

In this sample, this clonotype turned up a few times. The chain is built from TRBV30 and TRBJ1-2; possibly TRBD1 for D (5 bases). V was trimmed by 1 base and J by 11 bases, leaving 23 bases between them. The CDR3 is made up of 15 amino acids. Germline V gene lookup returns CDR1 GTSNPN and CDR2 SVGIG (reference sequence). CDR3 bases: TGTGCCTGGAGTGGCGTGAGGGGTTCTCCATGGGGGTACACCTTC. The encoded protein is CAWSGVRGSPWGYTF.

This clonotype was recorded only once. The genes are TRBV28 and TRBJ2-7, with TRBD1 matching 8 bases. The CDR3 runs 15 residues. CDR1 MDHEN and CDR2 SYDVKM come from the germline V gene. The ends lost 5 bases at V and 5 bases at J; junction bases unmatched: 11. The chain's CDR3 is CASSPGQGFSHEQYF. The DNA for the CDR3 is TGTGCCAGCAGTCCCGGACAGGGTTTTTCCCACGAGCAGTACTTC.

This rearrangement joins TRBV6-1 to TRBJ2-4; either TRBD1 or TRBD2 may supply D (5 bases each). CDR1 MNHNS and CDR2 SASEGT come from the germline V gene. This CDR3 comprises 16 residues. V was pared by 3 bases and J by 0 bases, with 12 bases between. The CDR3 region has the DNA TGTGCCAGCAGTGAGGGACGGTTACTAGCCAAAAACATTCAGTACTTC. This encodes CASSEGRLLAKNIQYF.